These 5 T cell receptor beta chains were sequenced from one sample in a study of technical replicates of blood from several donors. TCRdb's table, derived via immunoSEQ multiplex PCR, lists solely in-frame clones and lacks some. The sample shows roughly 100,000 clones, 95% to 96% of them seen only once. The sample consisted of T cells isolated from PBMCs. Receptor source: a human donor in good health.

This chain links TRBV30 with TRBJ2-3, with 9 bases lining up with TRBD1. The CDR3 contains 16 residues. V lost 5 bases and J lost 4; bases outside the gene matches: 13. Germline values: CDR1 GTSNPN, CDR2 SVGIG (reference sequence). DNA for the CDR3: TGTGCCTGGTCCAGACCGGACAGGGGCGCGTCAGATACGCAGTATTTT. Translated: CAWSRPDRGASDTQYF.

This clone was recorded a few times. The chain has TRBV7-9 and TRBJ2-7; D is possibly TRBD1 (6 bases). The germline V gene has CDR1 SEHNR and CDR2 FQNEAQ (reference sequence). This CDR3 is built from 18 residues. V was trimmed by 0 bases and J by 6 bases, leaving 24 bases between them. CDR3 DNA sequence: TGTGCCAGCAGCTTAGCGACAGGCTTTAGAAACAGGCTGGGCGAGCAGTACTTC. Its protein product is CASSLATGFRNRLGEQYF.

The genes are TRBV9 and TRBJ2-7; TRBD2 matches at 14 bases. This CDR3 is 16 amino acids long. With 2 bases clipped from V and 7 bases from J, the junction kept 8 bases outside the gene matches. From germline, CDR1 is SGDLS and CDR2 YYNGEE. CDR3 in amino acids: CASSVGLAGGSGEQYF. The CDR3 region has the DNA TGTGCCAGCAGCGTCGGACTAGCGGGAGGATCGGGTGAGCAGTACTTC.

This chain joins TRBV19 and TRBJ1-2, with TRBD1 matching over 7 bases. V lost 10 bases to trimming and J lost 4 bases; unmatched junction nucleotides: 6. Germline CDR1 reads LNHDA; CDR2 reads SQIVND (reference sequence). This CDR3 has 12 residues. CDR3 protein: CATSDRAYGYTF. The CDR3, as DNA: TGTGCCACCTCAGACAGGGCCTATGGCTACACCTTC.

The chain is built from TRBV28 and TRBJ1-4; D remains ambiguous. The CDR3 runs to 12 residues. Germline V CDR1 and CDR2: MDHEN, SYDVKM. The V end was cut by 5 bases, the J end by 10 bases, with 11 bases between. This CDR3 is CASSLEFGKLFF. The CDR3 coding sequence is TGTGCCAGCAGTCTAGAATTCGGAAAACTGTTTTTT.